The entry below describes one T cell receptor (beta chain). The antigen is unknown. It was with 60 Vbeta and 13 Jbeta primers that the PCR ran. Profiled with immunoSEQ multiplex PCR; TCRdb holds only in-frame clones, not every one. The data contain 65,000 to 75,000 clones, about 74% of them singletons. These data come from a study of cytomegalovirus exposure and HLA in healthy donors. Study-level points and caveats: Some 150 TCR beta chains were listed as cytomegalovirus-associated. The majority of CMV-associated TCR beta chains were reported as apparently HLA-restricted in a later analysis.

The TCR sequence derives from a woman aged 60 to 75 in good health and CMV-seropositive. Sequenced: PBMCs.

The chain's CDR3 is CASSSSNRGEDQPQHF. In DNA form, the CDR3 reads TGTGCCAGCAGTTCTTCAAACAGGGGTGAGGATCAGCCCCAGCATTTT. V and J are TRBV27 and TRBJ1-5, with TRBD1 matching over 7 bases. Germline CDR1 is MNHEY and CDR2 is SMNVEV (reference sequence). V dropped 4 bases and J dropped 5; count of bases not matched to a gene: 11. The CDR3 is 16 residues long.